This TCR beta chain came from a study of patients and donors after allogeneic stem cell transplantation. This CDR3 comprises 14 residues. J lost 9 bases, V lost 2 bases, and 5 bases had no gene match. The V gene's germline CDR1 is SEHNR and CDR2 FQNEAQ (reference sequence). One entry per CDR3 protein, called by TCRdb with MiXCR from the RT-PCR reads. This sample has 800,000 to 1,000,000 distinct CDR3 sequences, with 18% found just once. The sequencing sample was made of blood, either unsorted or a sorted T cell fraction (not recorded which). The sequence was obtained from a human donor who was either an allogeneic HSCT recipient or a stem cell or donor lymphocyte infusion donor (not recorded which). It is not recorded whose cells these are; they may come from a transplant donor. The V call is TRBV7-9, the J call TRBJ2-1, with TRBD1 matching over 9 bases. CDR3 nucleotides: TGTGCCAGCAGCTTAAGGCGGGACAGGGTTGAGCAGTTCTTC. It encodes CASSLRRDRVEQFF.